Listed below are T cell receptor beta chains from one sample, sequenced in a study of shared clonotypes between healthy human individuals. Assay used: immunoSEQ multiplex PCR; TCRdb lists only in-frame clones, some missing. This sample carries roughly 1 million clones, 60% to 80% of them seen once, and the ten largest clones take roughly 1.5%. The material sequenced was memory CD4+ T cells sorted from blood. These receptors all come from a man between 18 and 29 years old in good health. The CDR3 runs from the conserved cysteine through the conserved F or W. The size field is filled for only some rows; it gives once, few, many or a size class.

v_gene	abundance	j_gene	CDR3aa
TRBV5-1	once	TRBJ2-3	CASSRRWTDTQYF
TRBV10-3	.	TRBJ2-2	CAISEKKGGFRPTGELFF
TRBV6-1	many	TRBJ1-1	CASSGQTGGTTEAFF
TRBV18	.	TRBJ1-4	CASSPGQGHNEKLFF
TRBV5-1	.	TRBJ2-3	CASSLGGQGTDTQYF
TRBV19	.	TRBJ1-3	CASSTAEPTIYF
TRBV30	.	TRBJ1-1	CAWSVRAGLRSGQGNTEAFF
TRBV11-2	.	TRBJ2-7	CASSFTGGESYEQYF
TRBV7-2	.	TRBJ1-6	CASMTFSRNSPLHF
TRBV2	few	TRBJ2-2	CASTLTVGELFF
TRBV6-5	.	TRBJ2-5	CASIAGTGGGTQYF
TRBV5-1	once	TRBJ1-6	CASSGGQGSNSPLHF
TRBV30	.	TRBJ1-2	CAWSVGIGVGYTF
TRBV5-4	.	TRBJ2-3	CASSSGTSGTDTQYF
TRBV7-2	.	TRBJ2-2	CASSLGGLNTGELFF
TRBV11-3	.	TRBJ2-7	CASSTTGEGQYF
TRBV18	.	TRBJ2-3	CASSPLGQGGTDTQYF
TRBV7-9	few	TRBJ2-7	CASSSNGPPYEQYF